A selection of T cell receptor beta chains follows, all from one sample in a study of blood T cell repertoires in COVID-19. Here immunoSEQ multiplex PCR was the method, and the copy in TCRdb shows in-frame clones only, minus some. Found here are hundreds of thousands of clones, 75% to 90% of them singletons; the top ten hold 1% to 1.3%. Sequencing was carried out using PBMCs or T cells enriched from blood (not recorded which). The receptor set was obtained from a man aged 25 to 40 who had recovered from COVID-19. Each CDR3 is given with its conserved first and last residue. A D gene is named only where the DNA matches it firmly. Some rows mark clone size as missing; the rest say once, few, many or name a class of expanded clone.

V	D	size	J	DNA	CDR3
TRBV5-1	TRBD1	-	TRBJ2-2	TGCGCCAGCAGCCTCGGGACAGGGGGCCCGTACACCGGGGAGCTGTTTTTT	CASSLGTGGPYTGELFF
TRBV5-1	-	-	TRBJ1-2	TGCGCCAGCAGCTTGAACCCCCAGGACTTGAGAGGCTACACCTTC	CASSLNPQDLRGYTF
TRBV28	-	-	TRBJ1-3	TGTGCCAGCAGCCGTCAAGAGCACACCATATATTTT	CASSRQEHTIYF
TRBV7-3	TRBD2	-	TRBJ2-3	TGTGCCAGCCGTCGTGGGCTAGCGGGAGTGTCGGATACGCAGTATTTT	CASRRGLAGVSDTQYF
TRBV29-1	TRBD1	-	TRBJ1-1	TGCAGCGCCGCCGGACAGGGGGTAGTTCCAGCTTTCTTT	CSAAGQGVVPAFF
TRBV7-6	-	-	TRBJ2-1	TGTGCCAGCAGCTTAGCTGAGGGGGATGAGCAGTTCTTC	CASSLAEGDEQFF
TRBV5-1	-	-	TRBJ1-4	TGCGCCAGCAGCTTTGGACAGACCCATGAAAAACTGTTTTTT	CASSFGQTHEKLFF
TRBV5-8	-	-	TRBJ2-1	TGTGCCAGCACTACTAGACATACACGCAACAATGAGCAGTTCTTC	CASTTRHTRNNEQFF
TRBV29-1	-	-	TRBJ2-5	TGCAGCGTTGCAGTCGGAGAAGAGACCCAGTACTTC	CSVAVGEETQYF
TRBV5-4	TRBD2	-	TRBJ2-2	TGTGCCAGCAGCCTCGAAATAGCGGGAGACACCGGGGAGCTGTTTTTT	CASSLEIAGDTGELFF
TRBV18	TRBD1	-	TRBJ1-2	TGTGCCAGCTCCCGGGACAGGACTAACTATGGCTACACCTTC	CASSRDRTNYGYTF
TRBV15	-	once	TRBJ1-5	TGTGCCACCAGCAGAGATCTAGGACAGCCCCAGCATTTT	CATSRDLGQPQHF
TRBV9	-	once	TRBJ1-1	TGTGCCAGCAGCGGACTTACGGGGACTGAAGCTTTCTTT	CASSGLTGTEAFF
TRBV19	-	-	TRBJ2-1	TGTGCCAGTAGTATCCGGGGAGACTCCTACAATGAGCAGTTCTTC	CASSIRGDSYNEQFF
TRBV12-3/TRBV12-4	TRBD1	-	TRBJ2-7	TGTGCCAGCAAATACAGGGGCCACGAGCAGTACTTC	CASKYRGHEQYF
TRBV5-1	TRBD2	-	TRBJ2-3	TGCGCCAGCAGCCAAAGACTAGCGACTAGCACAGATACGCAGTATTTT	CASSQRLATSTDTQYF
TRBV6-6	TRBD2	-	TRBJ2-1	TGTGCCAGCAGCCCCGGGACTAGCTCCTATGAGCAGTTCTTC	CASSPGTSSYEQFF
TRBV30	-	-	TRBJ2-7	TGTGCCTGGAGATCGTCGGGGAAGCCGGCCCTCGAGCAGTACTTC	CAWRSSGKPALEQYF
TRBV28	-	-	TRBJ2-5	TGTGCCAGCACCACCCCCACAATACAAGAGACCCAGTACTTC	CASTTPTIQETQYF
TRBV18	TRBD1	-	TRBJ1-1	TGTGCCAGCTCACCAGGACAGGGAGGAGCTTTCTTT	CASSPGQGGAFF
TRBV19	-	few	TRBJ1-5	TGTGCCAGTACCGCAAGGGGGGGAAATCAGCCCCAGCATTTT	CASTARGGNQPQHF
TRBV2	-	-	TRBJ1-2	TGTGCCAGCAGTGAAGCGCTCGGGGATCTAAACTATGGCTACACCTTC	CASSEALGDLNYGYTF
TRBV2	-	-	TRBJ2-7	TGTGCCAGCACGGTACAGACCTACGAGCAGTACTTC	CASTVQTYEQYF